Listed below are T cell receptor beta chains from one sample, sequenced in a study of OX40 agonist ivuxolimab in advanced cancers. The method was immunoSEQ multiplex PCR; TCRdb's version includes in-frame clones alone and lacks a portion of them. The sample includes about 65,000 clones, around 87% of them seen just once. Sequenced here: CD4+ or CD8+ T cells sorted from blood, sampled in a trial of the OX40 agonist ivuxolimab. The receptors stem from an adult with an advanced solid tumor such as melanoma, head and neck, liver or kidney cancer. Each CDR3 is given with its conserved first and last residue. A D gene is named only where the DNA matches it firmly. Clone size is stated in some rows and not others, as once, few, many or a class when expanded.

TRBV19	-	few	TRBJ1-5	CASSLLGVDSNQPQHF	TGTGCCAGCTCCCTTTTGGGGGTGGATAGCAATCAGCCCCAGCATTTT
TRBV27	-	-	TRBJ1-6	CASSLDARGIALNSPLHF	TGTGCCAGCAGTTTGGACGCGCGAGGCATAGCTTTAAATTCACCCCTCCACTTT
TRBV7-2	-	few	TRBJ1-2	CASSREGLPNYGYTF	TGTGCCAGCAGCCGGGAGGGGCTTCCTAACTATGGCTACACCTTC
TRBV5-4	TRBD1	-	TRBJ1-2	CASSSGQNQPFTIYYGYTF	TGTGCCAGCAGCTCGGGACAGAACCAACCATTTACAATTTACTATGGCTACACCTTC
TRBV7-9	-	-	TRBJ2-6	CASSKNTGSSGANVLTF	TGTGCCAGCAGCAAGAACACAGGCTCCTCTGGGGCCAACGTCCTGACTTTC
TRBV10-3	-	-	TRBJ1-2	CAISDNGRPPSLYGYTF	TGTGCCATCAGTGATAACGGGCGGCCCCCGTCTCTCTATGGCTACACCTTC
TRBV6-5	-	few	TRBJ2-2	CASSYRGANTGELFF	TGTGCCAGCAGTTACCGGGGTGCGAACACCGGGGAGCTGTTTTTT
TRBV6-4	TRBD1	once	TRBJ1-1	CASRADRGGSTEAFF	TGTGCCAGCAGGGCCGACAGGGGCGGGAGCACTGAAGCTTTCTTT
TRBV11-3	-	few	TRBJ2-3	CAGNERSQKPDTQYF	TGTGCCGGCAACGAAAGGTCTCAGAAACCAGATACGCAGTATTTT
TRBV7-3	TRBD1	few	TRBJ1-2	CASSTDRGYGYTF	TGTGCCAGCAGCACTGACAGGGGCTATGGCTACACCTTC
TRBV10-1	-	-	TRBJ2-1	CASSEKRGGNEQFF	TGCGCCAGCAGTGAAAAGAGGGGTGGCAATGAGCAGTTCTTC
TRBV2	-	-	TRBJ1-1	CASKGGAANTEAFF	TGTGCCAGCAAGGGAGGGGCGGCTAACACTGAAGCTTTCTTT
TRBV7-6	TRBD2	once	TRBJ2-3	CASSLSVRGGDPQYF	TGTGCCAGCAGCTTATCGGTGCGGGGGGGCGATCCGCAGTATTTT
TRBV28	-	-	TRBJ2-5	CASQLGVKYQETQYF	TGTGCCAGCCAACTGGGAGTCAAGTACCAAGAGACCCAGTACTTC
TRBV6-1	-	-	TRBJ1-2	CASSEAPGTGYTF	TGTGCCAGCAGTGAAGCGCCGGGTACGGGCTACACCTTC
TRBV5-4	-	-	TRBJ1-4	CASSSQGVPNEKLFF	TGTGCCAGCAGCTCCCAGGGAGTCCCGAATGAAAAACTGTTTTTT
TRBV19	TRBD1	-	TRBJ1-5	CASSKGQVWNQPQHF	TGTGCCAGTAGTAAGGGACAGGTCTGGAATCAGCCCCAGCATTTT
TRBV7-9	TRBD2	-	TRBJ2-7	CASSFPASGGYSYEQYF	TGTGCCAGCAGCTTCCCCGCTAGCGGGGGGTACTCCTACGAGCAGTACTTC
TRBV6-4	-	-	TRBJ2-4	CASPDTLAKNIQYF	TGTGCCAGCCCCGATACTTTAGCCAAAAACATTCAGTACTTC
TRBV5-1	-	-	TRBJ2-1	CASSSHLGTASSYNEQFF	TGCGCCAGCAGCTCCCACCTCGGGACGGCCAGCTCCTACAATGAGCAGTTCTTC
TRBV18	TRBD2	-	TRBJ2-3	CASSPRGGANADTQYF	TGTGCCAGCTCACCACGCGGGGGGGCGAACGCAGATACGCAGTATTTT
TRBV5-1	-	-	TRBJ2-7	CASSFGHEQYF	TGCGCCAGCAGCTTTGGACACGAGCAGTACTTC
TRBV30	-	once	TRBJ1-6	CAWGIGRYNSPLHF	TGTGCCTGGGGGATAGGACGGTATAATTCACCCCTCCACTTT
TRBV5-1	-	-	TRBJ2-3	CASSPGTLRTDTQYF	TGCGCCAGCAGCCCGGGGACACTTCGCACAGATACGCAGTATTTT
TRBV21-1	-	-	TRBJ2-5	CASSKSRYPYLETQYF	TGTGCCAGCAGCAAATCCCGCTATCCGTACCTAGAGACCCAGTACTTC
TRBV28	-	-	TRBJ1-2	CASSFRDYGYTF	TGTGCCAGCAGTTTCAGGGACTATGGCTACACCTTC
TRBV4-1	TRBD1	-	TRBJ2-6	CASRDRVSSGANVLTF	TGCGCCAGCAGGGACAGGGTGAGCTCTGGGGCCAACGTCCTGACTTTC
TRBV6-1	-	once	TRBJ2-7	CASSSGGVYEQYF	TGTGCCAGCAGCTCAGGGGGGGTTTACGAGCAGTACTTC
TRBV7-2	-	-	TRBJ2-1	CASGSYNEQFF	TGTGCCAGCGGCTCCTACAATGAGCAGTTCTTC